This TCR beta chain was captured by sequencing in a study of CXCR3-negative and CXCR3-positive naive CD8 T cells. The study's findings and limits: The TRBV-TRBJ usage of naive CXCR3-negative and CXCR3-positive cells was similar, but that of memory cells differed.

On this clonotype: Its specificity is not known.

UMI-labeled 5' RACE TRB cDNA libraries were prepared from the cells. TCRdb reprocessed the 5' RACE reads and stores each CDR3 protein as one record, lacking DNA. The sample totals about 130,000 distinct CDR3 sequences. The sequencing input was naive CXCR3- CD8+ T cells from blood. The sample's subset: CD45RO-CCR7+CD27+CD95- naive CD8+ T cells lacking CXCR3 (TNR3-). The receptor was derived from a human donor in good health. Some clones in this sample may be carry-over from other donors' samples.

The CDR3 sequence is CASRSSGTLRETQYF. The chain joins TRBV12-3 or TRBV12-4 to TRBJ2-5; the TCRdb D gene call, TRBD2, has no DNA to confirm it. The CDR3 loop spans 15 amino acids.